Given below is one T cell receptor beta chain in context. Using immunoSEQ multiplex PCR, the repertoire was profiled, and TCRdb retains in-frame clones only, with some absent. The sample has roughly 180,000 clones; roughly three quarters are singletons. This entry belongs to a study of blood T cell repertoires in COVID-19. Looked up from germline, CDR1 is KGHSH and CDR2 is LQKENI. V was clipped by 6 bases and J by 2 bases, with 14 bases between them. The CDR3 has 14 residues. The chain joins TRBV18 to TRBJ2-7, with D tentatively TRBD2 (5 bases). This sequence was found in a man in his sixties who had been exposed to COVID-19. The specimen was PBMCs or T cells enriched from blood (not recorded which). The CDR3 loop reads CASSPSGAAYEQYF. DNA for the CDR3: TGTGCCAGCTCCCCGTCCGGAGCGGCCTACGAGCAGTACTTC.